The 28 T cell receptor beta chains below come from one sample, sequenced in a study of T cell repertoires in cytomegalovirus infection. TCRdb re-called the reads through MiXCR, storing one row per CDR3 protein. The sample has hundreds of thousands of distinct CDR3 sequences, roughly a tenth seen once. The sample consisted of PBMCs. The origin of the receptors is a human donor in good health (CMV status not recorded). Some clones in this sample may be carry-over from other donors' samples.

This clonotype was picked up many times. The rearrangement links TRBV7-6 to TRBJ2-4, with D possibly being TRBD2 (6 bases). CDR3 length: 17 residues. Trimming removed 2 bases from V and 1 base from J, with 15 bases in between. Looked up from germline, CDR1 is SGHVS and CDR2 is FNYEAQ. The CDR3 reads CASSLLGSGDAKNIQYF. The CDR3 DNA follows: TGTGCCAGCAGCTTATTGGGTTCGGGAGATGCCAAAAACATTCAGTACTTC.

In this sample, this clonotype turned up many times. CDR3 bases: TGTGCCATCAGTGAGTCGGCAGGGCCGAACACCGGGGAGCTGTTTTTT. It specifies CAISESAGPNTGELFF. This chain uses TRBV10-3 with TRBJ2-2; D may be TRBD1 (5 bases). The length of the CDR3 is 16 residues. V was cut by 0 bases and J by 0 bases, with 8 bases left in between. Germline V gives CDR1 ENHRY, CDR2 SYGVKD.

This clonotype was counted at least ten times. The chain uses TRBV7-2 and TRBJ1-1; D perhaps matches TRBD1 (6 bases). The germline V gene has CDR1 SGHTA and CDR2 FQGNSA. The ends were cut back, 3 bases at V and 1 base at J, with 9 bases in the middle. The CDR3 is 14 amino acids. Written as DNA, the CDR3 is TGTGCCAGCAGCTTGTTCAGGGGGAACACTGAAGCTTTCTTT. Residues: CASSLFRGNTEAFF.

Only a few counts were recorded for this clonotype. The chain recombines TRBV20-1 with TRBJ2-7; 12 positions match TRBD2. Trimming cost V 4 bases and J 1 base; bases outside gene matches: 8. This CDR3 is built from 16 residues. Germline CDR1 and CDR2: DFQATT and SNEGSKA (reference sequence). The CDR3 spells CSAKPGLAGFSYEQYV. The CDR3 DNA reads TGCAGTGCTAAGCCGGGACTAGCGGGTTTTTCCTACGAGCAGTACGTC.

The rearrangement links TRBV9 to TRBJ2-1; D is perhaps TRBD2 (5 bases). Germline loops: CDR1 SGDLS, CDR2 YYNGEE. V lost 4 bases and J 8 bases, leaving 25 bases between the germline ends. CDR3 length: 17 amino acids. DNA of the CDR3: TGTGCCAGCAGCCCCGAGTTTGGGAGCGGTGGGAAAGATGAGCAGTTCTTC. Its translation is CASSPEFGSGGKDEQFF.

The CDR3: CASSAQGAGTEAFF. The CDR3 DNA follows: TGTGCCAGCAGCGCGCAGGGGGCTGGCACTGAAGCTTTCTTT. V is TRBV12-3 or TRBV12-4 and J is TRBJ1-1; 8 nucleotides match TRBD1. There are 14 residues in the CDR3. Trimming removed 6 bases from V and 4 bases from J; junction bases left unmatched: 7.

Ten or more counts support this clonotype. The chain joins TRBV29-1 to TRBJ2-2; D gene ambiguous. The V end was cut by 8 bases, the J end by 0 bases, with 13 bases between. This CDR3 contains 14 residues. In germline, CDR1 is SQVTM, CDR2 ANQGSEA. The CDR3 DNA reads TGCAGCTCCCAGACGGGCGCGAACACCGGGGAGCTGTTTTTT. Translation gives CSSQTGANTGELFF.

This chain uses TRBV19 with TRBJ2-3; D might be TRBD1 (5 bases). V gave up 10 bases and J gave up 0 bases, with 14 bases separating them. This CDR3 has 14 residues. CDR1 and CDR2 from the germline V gene are LNHDA and SQIVND (reference sequence). The CDR3 reads CATIDPGSTDTQYF. CDR3 bases: TGTGCCACGATCGACCCAGGGAGCACAGATACGCAGTATTTT.

This clonotype was observed many times. The chain joins TRBV20-1 to TRBJ2-5; no clear D gene. Trimming took off 0 bases at V and 7 bases at J, with 15 bases between the two ends. The CDR3 contains 14 residues. CDR1 DFQATT and CDR2 SNEGSKA come from the germline V gene (reference sequence). The CDR3 sequence is CSARDLIPKGTQYF. The CDR3 region has the DNA TGCAGTGCTAGAGATCTGATACCCAAGGGGACCCAGTACTTC.

This clonotype was picked up a small number of times. V usage is TRBV6-5 and J usage is TRBJ1-2, with 10 bases matching TRBD1. This CDR3 is built from 16 residues. Germline CDR1 MNHEY, CDR2 SVGAGI. V shed 4 bases and J 7 bases; nucleotides not matched to a gene: 12. CDR3: CASSFRGGQGNAGYTF. The CDR3 region has the DNA TGTGCCAGCAGTTTCCGGGGGGGACAGGGGAACGCTGGCTACACCTTC.

This clonotype was counted ten times or more. This chain connects TRBV7-2 to TRBJ2-7; TRBD1 is a possible D gene (5 bases). V dropped 0 bases and J dropped 0 bases, with 6 bases sitting between them. The V gene's germline CDR1 is SGHTA and CDR2 FQGNSA. The CDR3 loop spans 14 amino acids. This chain's CDR3 is CASSLARDSYEQYV. The CDR3 DNA reads TGTGCCAGCAGCTTAGCCAGGGACTCCTACGAGCAGTACGTC.

The chain combines TRBV6-1 with TRBJ2-7; D uncertain. V was shortened by 0 bases and J by 4 bases, with 13 bases between the two germline ends. Germline V CDR1 and CDR2: MNHNS, SASEGT. The CDR3 loop spans 15 amino acids. CDR3: CASSEAPGSTYEQYV. The CDR3 DNA reads as TGTGCCAGCAGTGAAGCGCCGGGCAGCACTTACGAGCAGTACGTC.

This clonotype was counted ten times or more. The gene calls are TRBV29-1 and TRBJ2-2; D gene unclear. V was cut by 5 bases and J by 1 base, with 11 bases left in between. This CDR3 has 14 amino acids. Germline V gene lookup returns CDR1 SQVTM and CDR2 ANQGSEA. The CDR3 DNA follows: TGCAGCGTTCAATCCGGACGGAACACCGGGGAGCTGTTTTTT. It is translated as CSVQSGRNTGELFF.

This clonotype came up many times. V is TRBV11-2 and J is TRBJ2-3; D may correspond to TRBD1 or TRBD2 (5 bases each). The CDR3 is 19 amino acids. The V and J ends lost 3 bases and 1 base respectively, with 23 bases between them. Per the germline V gene, CDR1 is SGHAT and CDR2 is FQNNGV. CDR3 region: CASSLGYGTLSGGTDTQYF. The CDR3 DNA follows: TGTGCCAGCAGCTTGGGCTACGGGACCCTAAGTGGTGGCACAGATACGCAGTATTTT. Filled out from reference TRBV11-2 and TRBJ2-3, the complete variable domain reads EAGVAQSPRYKIIEKRQSVAFWCNPISGHATLYWYQQILGQGPKLLIQFQNNGVVDDSQLPKDRFSAERLKGVDSTLKIQPAKLEDSAVYLCASSLGYGTLSGGTDTQYFGPGTRLTVL.

This clonotype was observed many times. CDR3 nucleotides: TGTGCCTTCCAAACGGACCCAAATCAGCCCCAGCATTTT. Translation gives CAFQTDPNQPQHF. The gene calls are TRBV5-4 and TRBJ1-5, with unresolved D. Deletions cut 10 bases from V and 4 bases from J, with 15 bases between. This CDR3 contains 13 residues. CDR1 and CDR2 (germline): SGHNT, YYREEE (reference sequence).

Worth noting for this clonotype: A much larger clone is a single base away; this may be a read error. The chain employs TRBV28 and TRBJ2-5, with D perhaps matching TRBD1 (5 bases). Per germline, CDR1 MDHEN and CDR2 SYDVKM. The CDR3 totals 14 residues. CDR3 DNA sequence: TGTGCCGGCAGTTTAAAGACAGTACAAGAGACCCAGTACTTC. Translating it yields CAGSLKTVQETQYF.

This clonotype was detected a few times. This chain connects TRBV3-1 to TRBJ2-2, with 7 bases identical to TRBD2. V lost 11 bases and J lost 6; bases outside the gene matches: 12. The CDR3 has 14 amino acids. From germline, CDR1 is LGHDT and CDR2 YNNKEL (reference sequence). CDR3 bases: TGTGCCGTACAGACTAGCCAAAGGGCCGGGGAGCTGTTTTTT. The encoded protein is CAVQTSQRAGELFF.

The table lists this clonotype with many counts. This rearrangement joins TRBV7-2 to TRBJ1-1; D may be TRBD1 (5 bases). CDR3 length: 14 amino acids. Trimming took 1 base from V and 4 from J, leaving 10 bases between them. Germline CDR1 reads SGHTA; CDR2 reads FQGNSA. The CDR3 loop reads CASSLGGRGTEAFF. The CDR3 DNA is TGTGCCAGCAGCTTAGGGGGGAGGGGCACTGAAGCTTTCTTT.

The chain employs TRBV6-2 or TRBV6-3 and TRBJ2-7; tentatively, D is TRBD1 or TRBD2 (6 bases each). Trimming took off 0 bases at V and 2 bases at J, with 11 bases between the two ends. The CDR3 runs 15 residues. Per the germline V gene, CDR1 is MNHEY and CDR2 is SVGEGT. DNA for the CDR3: TGTGCCAGCAGTTACTCTACGGGGGCCACCTACGAGCAGTACGTC. This encodes CASSYSTGATYEQYV.

This clonotype was counted at least ten times. The chain couples TRBV7-2 to TRBJ2-1; D not resolved. The CDR3 loop spans 12 amino acids. V was shortened by 4 bases and J by 9 bases, with 10 bases between the two germline ends. Germline V lookup: CDR1 SGHTA, CDR2 FQGNSA. This CDR3 is CASSSTLGEQFF. Written as DNA, the CDR3 is TGTGCCAGCAGCTCGACCCTTGGTGAGCAGTTCTTC.

The chain couples TRBV20-1 to TRBJ2-7; possible D gene TRBD2, 6 bases. V was trimmed by 6 bases and J by 1 base, leaving 22 bases between them. From germline, CDR1 is DFQATT and CDR2 SNEGSKA (reference sequence). The length of the CDR3 is 16 residues. The CDR3 reads CSAADTSGTASYEQYF. CDR3 coding DNA: TGCAGTGCGGCGGATACCTCGGGGACTGCTTCCTACGAGCAGTACTTC.

This clonotype was picked up many times. The CDR3 reads CASREEGHNYGYTF. Written as DNA, the CDR3 is TGTGCCAGCAGAGAGGAAGGACATAACTATGGCTACACCTTC. The rearrangement joins TRBV14 to TRBJ1-2; possible D gene TRBD1, 5 bases. V dropped 6 bases and J dropped 1 base, with 12 bases sitting between them. CDR3 length equals 14 residues. The germline V gene has CDR1 SGHDN and CDR2 FVKESK.

This clonotype came up many times. CDR3 protein: CASSIANTGELFF. DNA for the CDR3: TGTGCCAGTAGTATCGCGAACACCGGGGAGCTGTTTTTT. V is TRBV19 and J is TRBJ2-2; D unclear. CDR3 length: 13 amino acids. V lost 3 bases, J lost 0 bases, and 2 bases lay in between. Germline-derived CDR1 and CDR2 are LNHDA and SQIVND (reference sequence).

This clonotype was seen at least ten times. CDR3 loop: CASSPGGGRVYTEAFF. DNA of the CDR3: TGTGCCAGCAGCCCAGGTGGCGGCAGGGTGTACACTGAAGCTTTCTTT. The chain is built from TRBV7-9 and TRBJ1-1; a weak D match, TRBD1 (5 bases). Trimming cost V 5 bases and J 3 bases, with 19 bases left between them. The V gene's germline CDR1 is SEHNR and CDR2 FQNEAQ (reference sequence). The CDR3 spans 16 residues.

This clonotype was seen only a few times. This chain connects TRBV7-9 to TRBJ1-2, with D unresolved. There are 15 residues in the CDR3. V lost 1 base and J 4 bases, leaving 13 bases between the germline ends. Germline CDR1 SEHNR, CDR2 FQNEAQ (reference sequence). The CDR3 loop is CASSLETAPIYGYTF. In DNA form, the CDR3 reads TGTGCCAGCAGCTTAGAGACGGCACCCATCTATGGCTACACCTTC.

The sample holds many counts of this clonotype. V is TRBV7-2 and J is TRBJ1-1, with TRBD1 identical over 8 bases. The V segment lost 5 bases and the J segment 3 bases; nucleotides outside the gene matches: 5. Looked up from germline, CDR1 is SGHTA and CDR2 is FQGNSA. This CDR3 spans 14 amino acids. CDR3 loop: CASSDTGGYTEAFF. Here the CDR3 DNA reads TGTGCCAGCAGCGACACAGGGGGTTACACTGAAGCTTTCTTT.

This clonotype has at least ten counts. The rearrangement joins TRBV14 to TRBJ2-2; maybe TRBD1 (6 bases). There are 17 residues in the CDR3. In germline, CDR1 is SGHDN, CDR2 FVKESK. Trimming took 0 bases from V and 2 from J, leaving 13 bases between them. In nucleotides, the CDR3 is TGTGCCAGCAGCCAAGAGGTGGACAGCTTAAACACCGGGGAGCTGTTTTTT. This codes for CASSQEVDSLNTGELFF.

This clonotype was observed many times. The chain carries TRBV28 and TRBJ2-1; weak D call: TRBD2 (7 bases). V lost 5 bases and J lost 7, with 18 bases in between. The CDR3 loop spans 15 amino acids. The germline V gene has CDR1 MDHEN and CDR2 SYDVKM. CDR3 residues: CASSLYSRGANEQFF. The DNA of the CDR3 is TGTGCCAGCAGTCTATACTCACGGGGGGCTAATGAGCAGTTCTTC.